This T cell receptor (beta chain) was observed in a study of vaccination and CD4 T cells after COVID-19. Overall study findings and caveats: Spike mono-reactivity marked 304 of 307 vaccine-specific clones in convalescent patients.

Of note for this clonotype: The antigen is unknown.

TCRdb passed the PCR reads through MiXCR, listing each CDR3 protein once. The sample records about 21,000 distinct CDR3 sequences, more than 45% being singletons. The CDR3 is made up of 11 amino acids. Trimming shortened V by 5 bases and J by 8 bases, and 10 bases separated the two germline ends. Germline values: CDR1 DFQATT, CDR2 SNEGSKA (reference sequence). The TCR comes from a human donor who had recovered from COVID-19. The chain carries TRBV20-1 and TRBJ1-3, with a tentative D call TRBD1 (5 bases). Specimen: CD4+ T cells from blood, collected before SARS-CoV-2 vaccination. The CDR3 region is CSALTGDTIYF. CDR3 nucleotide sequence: TGCAGTGCTCTTACGGGGGACACCATATATTTT.